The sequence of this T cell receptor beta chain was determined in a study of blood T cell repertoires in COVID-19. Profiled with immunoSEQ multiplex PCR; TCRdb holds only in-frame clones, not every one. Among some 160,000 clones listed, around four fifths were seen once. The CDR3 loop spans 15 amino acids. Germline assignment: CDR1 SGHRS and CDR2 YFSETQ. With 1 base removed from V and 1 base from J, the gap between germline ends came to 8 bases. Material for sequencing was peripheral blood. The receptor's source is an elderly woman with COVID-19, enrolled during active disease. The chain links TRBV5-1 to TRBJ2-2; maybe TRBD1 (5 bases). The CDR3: CASSLNGQNTGELFF. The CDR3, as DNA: TGCGCCAGCAGCTTGAATGGACAGAACACCGGGGAGCTGTTTTTT.